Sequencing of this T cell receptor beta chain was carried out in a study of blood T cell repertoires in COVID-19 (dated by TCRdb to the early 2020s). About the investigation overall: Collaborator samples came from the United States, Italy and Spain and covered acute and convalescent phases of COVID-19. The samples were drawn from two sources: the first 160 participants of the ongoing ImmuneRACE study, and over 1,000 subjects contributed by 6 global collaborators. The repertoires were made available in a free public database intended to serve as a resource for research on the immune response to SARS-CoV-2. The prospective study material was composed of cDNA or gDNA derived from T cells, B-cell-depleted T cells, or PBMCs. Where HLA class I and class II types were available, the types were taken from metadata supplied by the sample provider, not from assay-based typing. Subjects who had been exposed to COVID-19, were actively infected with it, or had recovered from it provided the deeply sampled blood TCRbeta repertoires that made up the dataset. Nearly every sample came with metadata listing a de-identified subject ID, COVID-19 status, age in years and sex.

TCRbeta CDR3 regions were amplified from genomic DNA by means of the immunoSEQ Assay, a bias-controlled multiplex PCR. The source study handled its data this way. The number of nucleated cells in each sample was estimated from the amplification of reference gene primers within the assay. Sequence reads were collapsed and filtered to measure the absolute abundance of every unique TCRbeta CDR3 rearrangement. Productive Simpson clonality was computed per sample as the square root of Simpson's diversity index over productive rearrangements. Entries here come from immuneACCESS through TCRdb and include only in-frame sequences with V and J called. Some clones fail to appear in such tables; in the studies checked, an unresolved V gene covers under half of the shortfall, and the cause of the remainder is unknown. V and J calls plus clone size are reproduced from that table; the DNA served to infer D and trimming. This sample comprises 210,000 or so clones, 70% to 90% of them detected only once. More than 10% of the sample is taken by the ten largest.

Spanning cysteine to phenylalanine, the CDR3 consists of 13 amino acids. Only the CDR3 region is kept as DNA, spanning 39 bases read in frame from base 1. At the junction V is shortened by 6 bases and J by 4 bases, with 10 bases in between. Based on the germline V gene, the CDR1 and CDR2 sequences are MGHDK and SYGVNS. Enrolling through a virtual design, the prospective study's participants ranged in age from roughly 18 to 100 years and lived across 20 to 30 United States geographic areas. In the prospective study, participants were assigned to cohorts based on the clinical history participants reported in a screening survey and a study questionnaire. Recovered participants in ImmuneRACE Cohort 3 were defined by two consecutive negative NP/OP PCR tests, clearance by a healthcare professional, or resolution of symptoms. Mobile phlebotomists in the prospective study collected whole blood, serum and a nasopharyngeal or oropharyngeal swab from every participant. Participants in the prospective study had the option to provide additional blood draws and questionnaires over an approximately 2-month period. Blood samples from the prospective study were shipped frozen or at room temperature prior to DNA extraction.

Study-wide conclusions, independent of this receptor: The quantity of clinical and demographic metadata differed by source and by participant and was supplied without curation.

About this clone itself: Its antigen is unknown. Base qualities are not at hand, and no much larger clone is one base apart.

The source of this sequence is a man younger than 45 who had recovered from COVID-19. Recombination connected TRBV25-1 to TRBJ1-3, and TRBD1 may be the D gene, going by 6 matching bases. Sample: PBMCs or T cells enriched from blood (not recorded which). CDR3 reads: CASRKGHGNTIYF. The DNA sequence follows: TGTGCCAGCAGGAAGGGACACGGAAACACCATATATTTT.